The 14 T cell receptor beta chains reported below all come from one sample, sequenced in a study of blood T cell repertoires in COVID-19. Libraries were prepared by immunoSEQ multiplex PCR; TCRdb keeps only in-frame clonotypes and omits some of them. In the table there are some 85,000 clones, over 60% of which are singletons. The sample comprised peripheral blood. These receptors all come from a woman of 80 years or more with active or convalescent COVID-19.

Only a few counts were recorded for this clone. This chain links TRBV13 with TRBJ2-7, with D tentatively TRBD2 (6 bases). The germline gives CDR1 PRHDT, CDR2 FYEKMQ (reference sequence). CDR3 length: 13 residues. Trimming left V 5 bases short and J 6 bases short, with 14 bases between. CDR3 protein: CASSARMGGEQYF. The CDR3 DNA sequence: TGTGCCAGCAGCGCCCGGATGGGGGGCGAGCAGTACTTC.

The V call is TRBV11-2, the J call TRBJ2-3; possible D gene TRBD2, 6 bases. This CDR3 is 15 amino acids long. V gave up 6 bases and J gave up 6 bases, with 19 bases separating them. The germline V gene has CDR1 SGHAT and CDR2 FQNNGV. The CDR3 nucleotides read TGTGCCAGCAGGCCTCAGGGCGGGGAAGGGGATACGCAGTATTTT. It specifies CASRPQGGEGDTQYF.

The chain carries TRBV18 and TRBJ2-5, with 7 bases identical to TRBD1. The V and J ends lost 6 bases and 0 bases, in that order; junction bases with no gene match: 4. This CDR3 spans 14 amino acids. Germline assignment: CDR1 KGHSH and CDR2 LQKENI. This CDR3 is CASSRDRDQETQYF. CDR3 bases: TGTGCCAGCTCCCGAGACAGGGACCAAGAGACCCAGTACTTC. The entire variable domain, with the rest obtained from reference TRBV18 and TRBJ2-5, is as follows: NAGVMQNPRHLVRRRGQEARLRCSPMKGHSHVYWYRQLPEEGLKFMVYLQKENIIDESGMPKERFSAEFPKEGPSILRIQQVVRGDSAAYFCASSRDRDQETQYFGPGTRLLVL.

This rearrangement joins TRBV6-5 to TRBJ2-7; the match to TRBD1 covers 7 bases. Germline V gene lookup returns CDR1 MNHEY and CDR2 SVGAGI. CDR3 length: 14 residues. After removal of 8 bases from V and 1 base from J, the junction contained 8 bases not matched to a gene. The CDR3 coding sequence is TGTGCCAGCCAAAGGGGGACAGCGTCCTACGAGCAGTACTTC. This codes for CASQRGTASYEQYF.

This chain links TRBV7-2 with TRBJ2-5; the match to TRBD1 covers 7 bases. Germline V gene lookup returns CDR1 SGHTA and CDR2 FQGNSA. V lost 0 bases and J lost 8; bases outside the gene matches: 6. The CDR3 covers 14 residues. The CDR3 DNA is TGTGCCAGCAGCTTAGCAGGTCAGGGGGAAACCCAGTACTTC. It is translated as CASSLAGQGETQYF.

The chain has TRBV5-8 and TRBJ1-1; D ambiguous. The CDR3 totals 11 residues. V dropped 2 bases and J dropped 8 bases, with 7 bases sitting between them. CDR1 and CDR2 (germline): SGHTS, YDEGEE. The CDR3 loop is CASSLLYEAFF. CDR3 DNA sequence: TGTGCCAGCAGCTTACTCTACGAAGCTTTCTTT.

J is TRBJ1-6 and V is TRBV6-4, with 7 bases matching TRBD1. Germline values: CDR1 MRHNA, CDR2 SNTAGT. The CDR3 covers 14 residues. With V trimmed by 2 bases and J by 9 bases, 4 bases remained unmatched. The CDR3 DNA follows: TGTGCCAGCAGTGACGGGTCAGGGGGTTCACCCCTCCACTTT. It yields the protein CASSDGSGGSPLHF.

The gene calls are TRBV9 and TRBJ2-3; a weak D match, TRBD1 (5 bases). Trimming pared 0 bases from V and 8 bases from J, leaving 7 bases between. The CDR3 length is 12 residues. Germline values: CDR1 SGDLS, CDR2 YYNGEE. CDR3 loop: CASSVVQGTQYF. CDR3 sequence (DNA): TGTGCCAGCAGCGTAGTTCAGGGTACGCAGTATTTT.

The V and J genes are TRBV6-2 or TRBV6-3 and TRBJ1-5; tentative D call: TRBD1 (6 bases). V was cut by 2 bases and J by 4 bases, with 18 bases left in between. The length of the CDR3 is 17 residues. Germline V gene data show CDR1 as MNHEY and CDR2 as SVGEGT. The CDR3 loop reads CASSYPSTGMKNQPQHF. CDR3 in DNA: TGTGCCAGCAGTTACCCCTCTACAGGGATGAAGAATCAGCCCCAGCATTTT.

The chain recombines TRBV10-3 with TRBJ1-1; D remains unclear. The CDR3 sequence is 14 residues long. The V and J ends lost 4 bases and 1 base respectively, with 10 bases between them. Germline assignment: CDR1 ENHRY and CDR2 SYGVKD. CDR3 coding DNA: TGTGCCATCAGTGGTCCAGGAAAGAACACTGAAGCTTTCTTT. It yields the protein CAISGPGKNTEAFF.

The chain employs TRBV4-1 and TRBJ2-3; 8 bases align to TRBD1. This CDR3 has 15 amino acids. The V segment lost 3 bases and the J segment 3 bases; nucleotides outside the gene matches: 5. Per the germline V gene, CDR1 is MGHRA and CDR2 is YSYEKL. CDR3 DNA: TGCGCCAGCAGCCAGACAGGGGTAGGGACAGATACGCAGTATTTT. Translating gives CASSQTGVGTDTQYF.

The chain has TRBV30 and TRBJ2-5; the D is unclear. CDR3 size: 12 residues. Germline loops: CDR1 GTSNPN, CDR2 SVGIG (reference sequence). The ends were cut back, 0 bases at V and 1 base at J, with 3 bases in the middle. The CDR3 DNA follows: TGTGCCTGGAGTGTCGGCCAAGAGACCCAGTACTTC. The encoded protein is CAWSVGQETQYF.

The chain has TRBV4-3 and TRBJ1-2, with a possible D match to TRBD1 (5 bases). The CDR3 has 13 residues. Germline V CDR1 and CDR2: LGHNA, YSLEER. Trimming stripped 6 bases from V and 4 bases from J, with 12 bases between. As DNA, the CDR3 is TGCGCCAGCAGTCGGGGGACCGGCTATGGCTACACCTTC. This codes for CASSRGTGYGYTF.

This clone was picked up many times. V gene TRBV11-2 combines with J gene TRBJ2-1; 12 bases agree with TRBD2. This CDR3 has 19 amino acids. The trim removed 0 bases at V and 2 bases at J, leaving 8 bases unmatched. CDR1 SGHAT and CDR2 FQNNGV come from the germline V gene. The CDR3 bases are TGTGCCAGCAGCTTAGATTACCTAGCGGGGGGGCTAACCTACAATGAGCAGTTCTTC. Its translation is CASSLDYLAGGLTYNEQFF. The full variable domain, its missing parts supplied by reference TRBV11-2 and TRBJ2-1, is EAGVAQSPRYKIIEKRQSVAFWCNPISGHATLYWYQQILGQGPKLLIQFQNNGVVDDSQLPKDRFSAERLKGVDSTLKIQPAKLEDSAVYLCASSLDYLAGGLTYNEQFFGPGTRLTVL.